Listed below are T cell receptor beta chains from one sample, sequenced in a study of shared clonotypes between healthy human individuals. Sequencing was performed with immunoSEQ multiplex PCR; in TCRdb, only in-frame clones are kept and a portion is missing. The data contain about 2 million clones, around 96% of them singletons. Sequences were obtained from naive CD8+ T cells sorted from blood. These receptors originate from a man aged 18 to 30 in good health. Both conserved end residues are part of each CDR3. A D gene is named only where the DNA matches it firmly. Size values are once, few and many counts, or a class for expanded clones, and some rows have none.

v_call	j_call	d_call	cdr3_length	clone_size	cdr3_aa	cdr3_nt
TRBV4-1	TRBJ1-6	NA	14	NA	CASSQSASSSPLHF	TGCGCCAGCAGCCAATCTGCCTCCAGCTCACCCCTCCACTTT
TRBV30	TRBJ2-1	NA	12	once	CAWSAVWVGQFF	TGTGCCTGGAGTGCGGTATGGGTTGGGCAGTTCTTC
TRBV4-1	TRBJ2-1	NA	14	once	CASSQHDRYNEQFF	TGCGCCAGCAGCCAACACGACAGATACAATGAGCAGTTCTTC
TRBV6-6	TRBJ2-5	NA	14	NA	CASSYGAVEETQYF	TGTGCCAGCAGTTACGGGGCAGTTGAAGAGACCCAGTACTTC
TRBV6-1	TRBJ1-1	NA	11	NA	CASSVNTEAFF	TGTGCCAGCTCGGTGAACACTGAAGCTTTCTTT
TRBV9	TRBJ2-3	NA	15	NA	CASSVGSRNTDTQYF	TGTGCCAGCAGCGTAGGTAGCAGAAACACAGATACGCAGTATTTT
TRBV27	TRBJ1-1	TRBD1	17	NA	CASSSRDRGPWNTEAFF	TGTGCCAGCAGTTCTAGGGACAGGGGGCCTTGGAACACTGAAGCTTTCTTT
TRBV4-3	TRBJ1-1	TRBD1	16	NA	CASSQDRTGQNTEAFF	TGCGCCAGCAGCCAAGATCGGACAGGGCAGAACACTGAAGCTTTCTTT
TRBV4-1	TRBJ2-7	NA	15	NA	CASSQVAAEPYEQYF	TGCGCCAGCAGCCAAGTCGCGGCGGAACCTTACGAGCAGTACTTC
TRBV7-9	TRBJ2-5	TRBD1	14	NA	CASSQTTGQETQYF	TGTGCCAGCAGCCAAACGACAGGGCAAGAGACCCAGTACTTC
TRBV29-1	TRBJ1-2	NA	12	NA	CSVDHRNYGYTF	TGCAGCGTTGATCACCGTAACTATGGCTACACCTTC
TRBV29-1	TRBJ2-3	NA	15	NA	CSVEGIGRGTDTQYF	TGCAGCGTTGAAGGCATTGGGCGGGGCACAGATACGCAGTATTTT
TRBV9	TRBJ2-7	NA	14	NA	CASSVAHGTYEQYF	TGTGCCAGCAGCGTAGCACACGGTACCTACGAGCAGTACTTC
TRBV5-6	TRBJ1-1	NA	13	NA	CASSYDPEVEAFF	TGTGCCAGCAGCTATGACCCCGAGGTTGAAGCTTTCTTT
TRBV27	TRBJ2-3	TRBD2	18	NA	CASSTLAGGDLATDTQYF	TGTGCCAGCAGTACCTTAGCGGGGGGGGACTTAGCCACAGATACGCAGTATTTT
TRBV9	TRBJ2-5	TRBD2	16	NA	CASSVDSGLVRETQYF	TGTGCCAGCAGCGTAGATTCAGGACTAGTTCGGGAGACCCAGTACTTC
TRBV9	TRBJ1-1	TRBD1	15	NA	CASSVGGTGVHEAFF	TGTGCCAGCAGCGTAGGTGGTACAGGGGTTCATGAAGCTTTCTTT
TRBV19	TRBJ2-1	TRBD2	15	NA	CASSISGSSYNEQFF	TGTGCCAGTAGTATCAGCGGGAGCTCCTACAATGAGCAGTTCTTC
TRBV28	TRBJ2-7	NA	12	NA	CASGVEGYEQYF	TGTGCCAGCGGTGTGGAAGGGTACGAGCAGTACTTC
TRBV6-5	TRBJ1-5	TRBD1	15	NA	CASSPTGGPNQPQHF	TGTGCCAGCAGCCCGACAGGGGGCCCCAATCAGCCCCAGCATTTT
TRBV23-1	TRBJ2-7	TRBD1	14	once	CASSQTATGVEQYF	TGCGCCAGCAGTCAAACCGCTACAGGGGTCGAGCAGTACTTC
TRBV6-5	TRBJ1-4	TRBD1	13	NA	CASSSGQNEKLFF	TGTGCCAGCAGTTCGGGACAGAATGAAAAACTGTTTTTT
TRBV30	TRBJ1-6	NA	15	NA	CAWSDGPFSNSPLHF	TGTGCCTGGAGTGACGGACCTTTCTCTAATTCACCCCTCCACTTT
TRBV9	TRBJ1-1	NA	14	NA	CASSSDGDWTEAFF	TGTGCCAGCAGCTCTGACGGGGATTGGACTGAAGCTTTCTTT
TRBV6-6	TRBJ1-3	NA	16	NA	CASSYSPGNSGNTIYF	TGTGCCAGCAGTTACTCGCCCGGGAACTCTGGAAACACCATATATTTT
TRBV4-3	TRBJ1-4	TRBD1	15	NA	CASSQDLAGGEKLFF	TGCGCCAGCAGCCAAGATTTGGCAGGGGGGGAAAAACTGTTTTTT
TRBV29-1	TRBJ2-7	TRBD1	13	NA	CSVVRDSSYEQYF	TGCAGCGTTGTTCGGGACAGCTCCTACGAGCAGTACTTC
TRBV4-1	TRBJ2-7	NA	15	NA	CASSTRDVLVYEQYF	TGCGCCAGCAGCACCCGGGACGTTTTGGTCTACGAGCAGTACTTC
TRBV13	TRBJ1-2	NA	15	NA	CASSLGAAVNYGYTF	TGTGCCAGCAGCTTAGGTGCTGCAGTGAACTATGGCTACACCTTC
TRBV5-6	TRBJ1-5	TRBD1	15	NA	CASSDRAHSNQPQHF	TGTGCCAGCAGCGACAGGGCACATAGCAATCAGCCCCAGCATTTT
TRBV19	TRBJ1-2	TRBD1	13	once	CASSMGQSYGYTF	TGTGCCAGTAGTATGGGACAGAGCTATGGCTACACCTTC
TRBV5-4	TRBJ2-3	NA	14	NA	CASSLGSGTDTQYF	TGTGCCAGCAGCTTGGGATCAGGCACAGATACGCAGTATTTT
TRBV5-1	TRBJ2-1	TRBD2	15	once	CASSLAGGIYNEQFF	TGCGCCAGCAGCTTAGCGGGGGGGATCTACAATGAGCAGTTCTTC
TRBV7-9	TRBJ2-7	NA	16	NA	CASSPRSGEGLYEQYF	TGTGCCAGCAGCCCACGTAGCGGTGAGGGGCTTTACGAGCAGTACTTC
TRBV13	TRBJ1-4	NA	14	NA	CASSQSLGNEKLFF	TGTGCCAGCAGCCAGAGTTTGGGGAATGAAAAACTGTTTTTT
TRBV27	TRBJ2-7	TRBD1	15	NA	CASSSPGQGSYEQYF	TGTGCCAGCAGTTCACCGGGACAGGGCTCCTACGAGCAGTACTTC
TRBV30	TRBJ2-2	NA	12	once	CASSPYTGELFF	TGTGCCTCATCCCCGTACACCGGGGAGCTGTTTTTT
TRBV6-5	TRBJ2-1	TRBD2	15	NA	CASSYSLAGENEQFF	TGTGCCAGCAGTTACTCGCTAGCGGGAGAAAATGAGCAGTTCTTC
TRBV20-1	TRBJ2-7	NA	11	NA	CSATDTYEQYF	TGCAGTGCTACGGACACTTACGAGCAGTACTTC
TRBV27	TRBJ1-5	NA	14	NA	CASSLLLGNQPQHF	TGTGCCAGCAGTTTATTACTGGGAAATCAGCCCCAGCATTTT
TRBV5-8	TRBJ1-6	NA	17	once	CASSLVLGLFGNSPLHF	TGTGCCAGCAGCTTGGTTTTGGGATTATTTGGGAATTCACCCCTCCACTTT
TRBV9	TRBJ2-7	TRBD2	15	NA	CASSAKASGIYEQYF	TGTGCCAGCAGCGCGAAGGCTAGCGGGATATACGAGCAGTACTTC
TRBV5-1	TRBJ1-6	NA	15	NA	CASSPDGTYNSPLHF	TGCGCCAGCAGCCCGGACGGAACCTATAATTCACCCCTCCACTTT
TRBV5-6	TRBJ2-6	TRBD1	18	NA	CASSLEGAIDSGANVLTF	TGTGCCAGCAGCTTAGAGGGGGCTATAGACTCTGGGGCCAACGTCCTGACTTTC
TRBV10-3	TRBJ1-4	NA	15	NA	CAISEAWTANEKLFF	TGTGCCATCAGTGAAGCCTGGACAGCTAATGAAAAACTGTTTTTT
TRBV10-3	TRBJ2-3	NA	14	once	CAISEGVSTDTQYF	TGTGCCATCAGTGAGGGGGTTAGCACAGATACGCAGTATTTT
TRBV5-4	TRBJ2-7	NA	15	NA	CASSFYAENSYEQYF	TGTGCCAGCAGCTTTTATGCGGAAAACTCCTACGAGCAGTACTTC
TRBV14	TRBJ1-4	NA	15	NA	CASSQDILSDEKLFF	TGTGCCAGCAGCCAAGATATTCTTTCGGATGAAAAACTGTTTTTT
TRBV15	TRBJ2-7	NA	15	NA	CATSRAAEWDYEQYF	TGTGCCACCAGCAGAGCGGCAGAGTGGGACTACGAGCAGTACTTC
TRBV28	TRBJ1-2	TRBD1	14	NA	CASSLRYRGYGYTF	TGTGCCAGCAGTTTAAGGTACAGGGGCTATGGCTACACCTTC
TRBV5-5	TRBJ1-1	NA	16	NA	CASSPSGLEINTEAFF	TGTGCCAGCAGCCCATCAGGTTTGGAGATTAACACTGAAGCTTTCTTT